This TCR beta chain was identified during a study of blood T cell repertoires in COVID-19. Study overall: Sites across the United States, Italy and Spain contributed samples from acute and convalescent COVID-19.

Looked up from germline, CDR1 is MDHEN and CDR2 is SYDVKM. There are 13 residues in the CDR3. V lost 2 bases and J lost 3, with 7 bases in between. Original processing methods: Amplification with reference gene primers provided the estimates of nucleated cell counts. Some clones are missing from TCRdb's copy, which holds only in-frame ones; the method was immunoSEQ multiplex PCR. For V, J and clone size, that table is used; D and trimming come from the DNA. The sample has a few hundred thousand clones; more than 75% are singletons. This TCR was recovered from a woman between 50 and 59 years old with acute or convalescent COVID-19. Sequencing was performed on peripheral blood. The V call is TRBV28, the J call TRBJ2-5; D possibly corresponds to TRBD2 (5 bases). The CDR3 spells CASSLRGKETQYF. As DNA, the CDR3 is TGTGCCAGCAGTTTACGGGGTAAAGAGACCCAGTACTTC.